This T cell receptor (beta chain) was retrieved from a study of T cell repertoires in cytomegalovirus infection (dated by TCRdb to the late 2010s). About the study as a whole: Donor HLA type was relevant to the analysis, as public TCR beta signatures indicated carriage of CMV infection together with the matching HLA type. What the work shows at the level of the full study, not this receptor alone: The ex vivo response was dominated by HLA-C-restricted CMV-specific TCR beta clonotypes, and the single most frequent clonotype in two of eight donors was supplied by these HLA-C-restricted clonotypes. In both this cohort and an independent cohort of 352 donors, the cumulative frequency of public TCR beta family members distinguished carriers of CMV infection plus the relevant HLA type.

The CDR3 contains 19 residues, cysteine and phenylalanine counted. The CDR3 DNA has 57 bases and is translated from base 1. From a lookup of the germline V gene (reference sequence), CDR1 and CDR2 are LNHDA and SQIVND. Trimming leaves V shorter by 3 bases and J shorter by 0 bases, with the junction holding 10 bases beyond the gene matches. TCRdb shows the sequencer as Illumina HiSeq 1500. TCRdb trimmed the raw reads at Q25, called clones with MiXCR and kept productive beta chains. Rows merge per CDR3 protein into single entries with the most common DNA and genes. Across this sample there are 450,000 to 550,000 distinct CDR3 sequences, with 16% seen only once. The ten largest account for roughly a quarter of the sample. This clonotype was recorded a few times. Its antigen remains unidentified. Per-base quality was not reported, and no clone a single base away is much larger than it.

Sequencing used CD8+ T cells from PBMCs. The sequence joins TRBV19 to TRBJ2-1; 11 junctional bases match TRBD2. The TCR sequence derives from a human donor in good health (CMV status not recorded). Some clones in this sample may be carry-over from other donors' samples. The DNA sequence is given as TGTGCCAGTAGTATGATAATAGCGGGAGGGTCCAGCTCCTACAATGAGCAGTTCTTC. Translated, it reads CASSMIIAGGSSSYNEQFF.